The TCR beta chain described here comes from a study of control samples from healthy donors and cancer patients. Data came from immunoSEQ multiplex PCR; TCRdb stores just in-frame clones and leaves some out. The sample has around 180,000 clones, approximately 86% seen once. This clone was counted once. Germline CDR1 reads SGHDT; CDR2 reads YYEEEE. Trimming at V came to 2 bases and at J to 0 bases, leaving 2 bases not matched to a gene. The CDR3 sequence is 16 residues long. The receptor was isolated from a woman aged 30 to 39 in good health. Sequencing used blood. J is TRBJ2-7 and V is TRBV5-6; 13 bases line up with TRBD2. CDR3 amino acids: CASSFGLAGVSYEQYF. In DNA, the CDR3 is TGTGCCAGCAGCTTCGGACTAGCGGGAGTCTCCTACGAGCAGTACTTC. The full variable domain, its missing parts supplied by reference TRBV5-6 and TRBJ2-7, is DAGVTQSPTHLIKTRGQQVTLRCSPKSGHDTVSWYQQALGQGPQFIFQYYEEEERQRGNFPDRFSGHQFPNYSSELNVNALLLGDSALYLCASSFGLAGVSYEQYFGPGTRLTVT.